This T cell receptor beta chain was captured in a study of untreated major depressive disorder. Study observations and caveats: Compared with controls, depressed patients showed more TRBV05-01 (Vbeta 5.1) usage in CD4+ T cells.

A remark on this clone: Its target is unknown.

Approximately 30 ml of peripheral blood was collected per donor. CDR3 length: 11 amino acids. The ends were cut back, 2 bases at V and 7 bases at J, with 6 bases in the middle. CDR1 and CDR2 (germline): MNHNS, SASEGT. Profiled with immunoSEQ multiplex PCR; TCRdb holds only in-frame clones, not every one. The sample records about 21,000 clones, approximately 92% being singletons. The receptor was isolated from a man younger than 40 in good health. Sequencing used CD4+ T cells from PBMCs. The genes are TRBV6-1 and TRBJ2-7; no definite D call. Here the CDR3 DNA reads TGTGCCAGCAGTGAACGATGGGAGCAGTACTTC. Translating it yields CASSERWEQYF.